A single sample is the source of the 15 T cell receptor beta chains below, sequenced in a study of cytomegalovirus exposure and HLA in healthy donors. This PCR relied on a set of 60 Vbeta primers and 13 Jbeta primers. The repertoire was sequenced with immunoSEQ multiplex PCR; TCRdb's copy has only in-frame clones and lacks some. This sample contains about 130,000 clones. The sequencing input was PBMCs. The receptors originated from a woman in her fifties or sixties in good health and CMV-seronegative.

The rearrangement uses TRBV11-2 and TRBJ2-1; 11 nucleotides agree with TRBD1. The CDR3 covers 16 residues. Germline-derived CDR1 and CDR2 are SGHAT and FQNNGV. J lost 8 bases, V lost 4 bases, and 10 bases had no gene match. DNA for the CDR3: TGTGCCAGCAGCTCCGTCTGGGACAGGGGGGACGATGAGCAGTTCTTC. Amino acids: CASSSVWDRGDDEQFF.

The chain has TRBV10-3 and TRBJ1-2; D may be TRBD1 (6 bases). CDR1 and CDR2 (germline): ENHRY, SYGVKD. The CDR3 loop spans 12 amino acids. The V gene lost 10 bases and the J gene lost 9 bases, with 18 bases spanning the gap. DNA for the CDR3: TGTGCCACCGGGGATGGGACAAGAAGCTACACCTTC. Translated, it gives CATGDGTRSYTF.

The chain couples TRBV11-2 to TRBJ2-2; 7 bases align to TRBD2. Germline loops: CDR1 SGHAT, CDR2 FQNNGV. This CDR3 comprises 17 residues. The V segment lost 2 bases and the J segment 0 bases; nucleotides outside the gene matches: 6. CDR3 DNA sequence: TGTGCCAGCAGCTTACCCTCGGGACTACCGAACACCGGGGAGCTGTTTTTT. This sequence encodes CASSLPSGLPNTGELFF.

The chain is built from TRBV2 and TRBJ2-6, with D unresolved. The CDR3 has 14 residues. Deletions cut 11 bases from V and 0 bases from J, with 11 bases between. CDR1 and CDR2 from the germline V gene are SNHLY and FYNNEI. As DNA, the CDR3 is TGTGCCGGCACGATGGCCTCTGGGGCCAACGTCCTGACTTTC. This sequence encodes CAGTMASGANVLTF.

The chain employs TRBV28 and TRBJ1-1, with no clear D. The germline V gene has CDR1 MDHEN and CDR2 SYDVKM. The V end was cut by 1 base, the J end by 8 bases, with 14 bases between. This CDR3 has 14 amino acids. Here the CDR3 DNA reads TGTGCCAGCAGTTTATCTACTGGAGTTTTGGAAGCTTTCTTT. Translating it yields CASSLSTGVLEAFF.

The gene calls are TRBV5-8 and TRBJ1-3; 7 nucleotides agree with TRBD1. This CDR3 comprises 15 residues. V trimming: 9 bases; J trimming: 4 bases; junction bases outside the gene matches: 13. Germline values: CDR1 SGHTS, CDR2 YDEGEE. The CDR3 bases are TGTGCCACCGTGGATCGACAGGGCGCAGGAAACACCATATATTTT. Translated, it gives CATVDRQGAGNTIYF. The full variable domain, rest sourced from reference TRBV5-8 and TRBJ1-3, is EAGVTQSPTHLIKTRGQQATLRCSPISGHTSVYWYQQALGLGLQFLLWYDEGEERNRGNFPPRFSGRQFPNYSSELNVNALELEDSALYLCATVDRQGAGNTIYFGEGSWLTVV.

In DNA form, the CDR3 reads TGCGCCAGCTCTGACAGGGGGCAATGGGAGACCCAGTACTTC. This gives the protein CASSDRGQWETQYF. This chain links TRBV5-1 with TRBJ2-5; 10 bases are shared with TRBD1. Trimming removed 7 bases from V and 5 bases from J; junction bases left unmatched: 8. This CDR3 comprises 14 residues. Germline-derived CDR1 and CDR2 are SGHRS and YFSETQ.

The genes are TRBV18 and TRBJ1-5; 8 bases match TRBD1. V was pared by 3 bases and J by 5 bases, with 3 bases of the junction left unmatched. From germline, CDR1 is KGHSH and CDR2 LQKENI. The CDR3 runs 14 residues. CDR3 DNA: TGTGCCAGCTCACCGGACAGGGTTTATCAGCCCCAGCATTTT. Translated, it gives CASSPDRVYQPQHF.

V and J are TRBV7-9 and TRBJ2-7, with D unclear. CDR3 length equals 11 residues. Germline-derived CDR1 and CDR2 are SEHNR and FQNEAQ (reference sequence). The ends were cut back, 3 bases at V and 6 bases at J, with 6 bases in the middle. CDR3 DNA: TGTGCCAGCAGCTTGTACGGCGAGCAGTACTTC. Translating it yields CASSLYGEQYF.

This chain connects TRBV13 to TRBJ1-1, with 8 bases lining up with TRBD1. The CDR3 loop spans 16 amino acids. The germline V gene has CDR1 PRHDT and CDR2 FYEKMQ (reference sequence). The J segment lost 2 bases and the V segment lost 5 bases, leaving 10 bases of the junction unmatched. CDR3 in amino acids: CASSPLGQGINTEAFF. The CDR3 DNA follows: TGTGCCAGCAGCCCCCTCGGACAGGGAATAAACACTGAAGCTTTCTTT.

The chain employs TRBV6-6 and TRBJ1-3, with 11 bases aligning to TRBD1. V lost 2 bases to trimming and J lost 4 bases; unmatched junction nucleotides: 4. CDR3 length equals 16 residues. Germline V gives CDR1 MNHNY, CDR2 SVGAGI (reference sequence). The DNA for the CDR3 is TGTGCCAGCAGTTACGGGACAGGGGGGTGGGGAAACACCATATATTTT. Its translation is CASSYGTGGWGNTIYF.

The chain is built from TRBV29-1 and TRBJ1-6; TRBD1 might be the D (6 bases). The CDR3 is 13 amino acids. Trimming took 4 bases from V and 8 from J, leaving 12 bases between them. CDR1 and CDR2 from the germline V gene are SQVTM and ANQGSEA. This chain's CDR3 is CSVAAGVDSPLHF. CDR3 bases: TGCAGCGTTGCGGCAGGGGTAGATTCACCCCTCCACTTT.

V is TRBV28 and J is TRBJ1-4; possibly TRBD1 for D (5 bases). This CDR3 is 15 amino acids long. The V end lost 3 bases, the J end lost 4 bases, and 12 bases lay between the germline ends. From germline, CDR1 is MDHEN and CDR2 SYDVKM. CDR3 sequence: CASSFVSGGNEKLFF. In nucleotides, the CDR3 is TGTGCCAGCAGTTTTGTGAGCGGGGGTAATGAAAAACTGTTTTTT. The variable domain in full, completed from reference TRBV28 and TRBJ1-4, reads DVKVTQSSRYLVKRTGEKVFLECVQDMDHENMFWYRQDPGLGLRLIYFSYDVKMKEKGDIPEGYSVSREKKERFSLILESASTNQTSMYLCASSFVSGGNEKLFFGSGTQLSVL.

The CDR3 DNA follows: TGTGCCAGCAGCGCTCAGCTAGCGGGAGGAACAGATACGCAGTATTTT. Amino acid sequence: CASSAQLAGGTDTQYF. The V gene is TRBV7-9, the J gene TRBJ2-3; TRBD2 matches 11 bases. Looked up from germline, CDR1 is SEHNR and CDR2 is FQNEAQ (reference sequence). The CDR3 has 16 amino acids. Trimming cost V 5 bases and J 3 bases; bases outside gene matches: 7.

The CDR3 region is CASQVPPGLGKLFF. CDR3 sequence (DNA): TGTGCCAGCCAGGTCCCGCCAGGGTTAGGAAAACTGTTTTTT. The chain combines TRBV27 with TRBJ1-4; a weak D match, TRBD1 (5 bases). This CDR3 is built from 14 residues. Deletions cut 8 bases from V and 10 bases from J, with 20 bases between. The germline gives CDR1 MNHEY, CDR2 SMNVEV (reference sequence).